This TCR beta chain was recovered during a study of spatial heterogeneity in lung cancer. TCRdb processed the 5' RACE reads anew with MiXCR; each CDR3 protein has one entry. The sample lists about 3,300 distinct CDR3 sequences; approximately 15% were seen once. Study conclusions and caveats: Mutation counts in tumors were tracked by counts of expanded intratumoral alpha and beta TCRs. Around 7.3% of tumor T cells for alpha chains and around 12% for beta chains were estimated to be covered.

By share, this clonotype ranks as medium-sized. Its antigen is not known. As to time point: sample taken at primary tumor resection. Sequencing used lung tumor tissue, obtained at surgery. The TCR sequence derives from a male donor with early-stage non-small cell lung cancer.

This CDR3 is CASSGGLAGFQETQYF. DNA for the CDR3: TGTGCCAGCAGCGGAGGACTAGCGGGGTTCCAAGAGACCCAGTACTTC. The V and J genes are TRBV9 and TRBJ2-5, with 12 nucleotides matching TRBD2. The CDR3 extends over 16 amino acids. With 3 bases clipped from V and 1 base from J, the junction kept 4 bases outside the gene matches. Per the germline V gene, CDR1 is SGDLS and CDR2 is YYNGEE.